This T cell receptor beta chain was identified during a study of OX40 agonist ivuxolimab in advanced cancers. Study-level information: The study treated patients with ivuxolimab, an agonistic anti-OX40 (CD134) antibody. Patients were treated with intravenous ivuxolimab, dosed at 0.01 to 10 mg/kg and infused every 2 weeks.

Produced via immunoSEQ multiplex PCR; TCRdb's table is partial and in-frame only. The table includes around 39,000 clones, roughly four fifths detected once. Findings of the study overall: Within 6 weeks, CD4+ and CD8+ blood T cells expanded clonally at 0.1 to 3.0 mg/kg.

V was clipped by 5 bases and J by 4 bases, with 10 bases between them. Germline V gene data show CDR1 as MDHEN and CDR2 as SYDVKM. The CDR3 covers 13 residues. On this clone itself: Its antigen is as yet unknown.

This specimen was CD4+ or CD8+ T cells sorted from blood, taken in a trial of the OX40 agonist ivuxolimab. The sequence derives from an adult with an advanced solid tumor such as melanoma, head and neck, liver or kidney cancer. The J gene is TRBJ2-3, the V gene TRBV28; possibly TRBD1 for D (6 bases). CDR3 DNA: TGTGCCAGCAGTCCCGGACAGCCAGATACGCAGTATTTT. Residues: CASSPGQPDTQYF.